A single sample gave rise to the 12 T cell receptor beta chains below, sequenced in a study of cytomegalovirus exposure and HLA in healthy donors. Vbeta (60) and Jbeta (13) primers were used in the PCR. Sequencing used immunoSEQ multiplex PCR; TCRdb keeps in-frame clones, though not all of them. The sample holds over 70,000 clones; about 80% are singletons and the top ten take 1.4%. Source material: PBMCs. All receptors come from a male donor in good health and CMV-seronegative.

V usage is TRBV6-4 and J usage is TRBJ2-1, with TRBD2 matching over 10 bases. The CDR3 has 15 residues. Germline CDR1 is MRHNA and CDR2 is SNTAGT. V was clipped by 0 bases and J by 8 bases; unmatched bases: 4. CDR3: CASSDSVAGGHEQFF. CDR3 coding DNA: TGTGCCAGCAGTGACTCGGTAGCGGGAGGCCATGAGCAGTTCTTC.

As DNA, the CDR3 is TGTGCCAGTTGGGACAGGGATTCTAGCAATCAGCCCCAGCATTTT. Translation: CASWDRDSSNQPQHF. The gene calls are TRBV19 and TRBJ1-5; TRBD1 agrees at 9 bases. With V trimmed by 8 bases and J by 0 bases, 5 bases remained unmatched. The germline V gene has CDR1 LNHDA and CDR2 SQIVND (reference sequence). CDR3 length equals 15 residues.

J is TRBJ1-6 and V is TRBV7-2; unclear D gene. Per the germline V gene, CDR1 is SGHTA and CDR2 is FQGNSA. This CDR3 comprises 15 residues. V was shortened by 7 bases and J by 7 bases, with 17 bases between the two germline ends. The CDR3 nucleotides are TGTGCCAGCACCACCAAGAGGGTTAGCAATTCACCCCTCCACTTT. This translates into CASTTKRVSNSPLHF.

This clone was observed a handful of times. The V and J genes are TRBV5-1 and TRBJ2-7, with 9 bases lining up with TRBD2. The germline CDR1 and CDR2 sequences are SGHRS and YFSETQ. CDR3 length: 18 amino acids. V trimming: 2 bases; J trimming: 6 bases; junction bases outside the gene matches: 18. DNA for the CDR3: TGCGCCAGCAGCTTAACCACGAGAACATTAGCGGGAGTCGCCGAGCAGTACTTC. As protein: CASSLTTRTLAGVAEQYF.

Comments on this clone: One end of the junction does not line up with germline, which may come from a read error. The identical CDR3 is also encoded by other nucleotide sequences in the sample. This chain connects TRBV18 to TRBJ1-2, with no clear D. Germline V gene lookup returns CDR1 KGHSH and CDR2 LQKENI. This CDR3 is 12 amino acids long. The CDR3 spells CASSTVDGGYTF. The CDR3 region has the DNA TGCGCCAGCTCCACAGTCGACGGTGGCTACACCTTC.

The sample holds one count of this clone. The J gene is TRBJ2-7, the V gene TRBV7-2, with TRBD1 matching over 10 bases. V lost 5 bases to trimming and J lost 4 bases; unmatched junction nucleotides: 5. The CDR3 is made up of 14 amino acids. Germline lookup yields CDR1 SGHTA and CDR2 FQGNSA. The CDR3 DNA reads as TGTGCCAGCAGCCTCCGGACAGGGGGTTACGAGCAGTACTTC. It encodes CASSLRTGGYEQYF.

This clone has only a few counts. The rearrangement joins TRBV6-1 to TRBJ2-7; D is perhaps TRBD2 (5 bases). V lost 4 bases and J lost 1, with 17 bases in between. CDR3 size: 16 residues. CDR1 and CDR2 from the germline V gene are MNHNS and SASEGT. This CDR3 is CASSVNLAQLSYEQYF. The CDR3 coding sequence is TGTGCCAGCAGTGTAAACTTAGCGCAGCTGTCCTACGAGCAGTACTTC.

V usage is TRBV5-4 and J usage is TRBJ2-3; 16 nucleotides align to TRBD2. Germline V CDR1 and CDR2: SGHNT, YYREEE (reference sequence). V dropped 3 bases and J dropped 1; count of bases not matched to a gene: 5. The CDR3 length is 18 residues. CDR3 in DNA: TGTGCCAGCAGCTCGGGACTAGCGGGAGGGTTGGGCACAGATACGCAGTATTTT. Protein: CASSSGLAGGLGTDTQYF.

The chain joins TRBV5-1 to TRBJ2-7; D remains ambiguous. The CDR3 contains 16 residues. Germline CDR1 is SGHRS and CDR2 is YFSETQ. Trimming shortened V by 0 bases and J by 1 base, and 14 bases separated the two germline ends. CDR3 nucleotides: TGCGCCAGCAGCTTGGGACATCAAAATCCTTCCTACGAGCAGTACTTC. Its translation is CASSLGHQNPSYEQYF. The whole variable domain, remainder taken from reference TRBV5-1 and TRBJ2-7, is KAGVTQTPRYLIKTRGQQVTLSCSPISGHRSVSWYQQTPGQGLQFLFEYFSETQRNKGNFPGRFSGRQFSNSRSEMNVSTLELGDSALYLCASSLGHQNPSYEQYFGPGTRLTVT.

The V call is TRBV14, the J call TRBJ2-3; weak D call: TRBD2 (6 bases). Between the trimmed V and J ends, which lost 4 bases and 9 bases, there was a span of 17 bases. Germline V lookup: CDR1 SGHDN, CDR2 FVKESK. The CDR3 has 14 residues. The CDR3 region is CASSPGTATGTQYF. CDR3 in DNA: TGTGCCAGCAGCCCTGGGACTGCAACGGGGACGCAGTATTTT.

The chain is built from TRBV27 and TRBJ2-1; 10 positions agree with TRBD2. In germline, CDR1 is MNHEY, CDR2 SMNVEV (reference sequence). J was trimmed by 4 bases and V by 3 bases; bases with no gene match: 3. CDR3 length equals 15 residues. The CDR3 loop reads CASSFPLAGYNEQFF. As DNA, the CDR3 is TGTGCCAGCAGTTTCCCACTAGCGGGGTACAATGAGCAGTTCTTC.

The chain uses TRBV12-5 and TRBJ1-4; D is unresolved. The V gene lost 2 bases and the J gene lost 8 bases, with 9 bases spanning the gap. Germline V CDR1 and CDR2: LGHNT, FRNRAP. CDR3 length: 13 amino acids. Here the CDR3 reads CASGLTRWEKLFF. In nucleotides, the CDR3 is TGTGCTAGTGGTTTGACAAGATGGGAAAAACTGTTTTTT. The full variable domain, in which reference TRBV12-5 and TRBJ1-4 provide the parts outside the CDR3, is DARVTQTPRHKVTEMGQEVTMRCQPILGHNTVFWYRQTMMQGLELLAYFRNRAPLDDSGMPKDRFSAEMPDATLATLKIQPSEPRDSAVYFCASGLTRWEKLFFGSGTQLSVL.